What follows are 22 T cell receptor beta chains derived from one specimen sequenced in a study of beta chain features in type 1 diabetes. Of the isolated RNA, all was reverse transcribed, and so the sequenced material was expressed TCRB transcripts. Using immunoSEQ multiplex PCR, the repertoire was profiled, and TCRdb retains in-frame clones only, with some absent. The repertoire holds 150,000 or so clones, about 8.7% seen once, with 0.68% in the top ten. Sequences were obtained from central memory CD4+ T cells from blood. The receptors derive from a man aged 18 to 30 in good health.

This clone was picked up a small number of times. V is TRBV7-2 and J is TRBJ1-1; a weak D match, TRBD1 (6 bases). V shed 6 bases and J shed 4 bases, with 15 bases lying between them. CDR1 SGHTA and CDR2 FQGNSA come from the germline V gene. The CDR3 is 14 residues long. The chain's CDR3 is CASRPPGVITEAFF. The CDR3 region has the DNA TGTGCCAGCAGACCGCCAGGGGTTATCACTGAAGCTTTCTTT.

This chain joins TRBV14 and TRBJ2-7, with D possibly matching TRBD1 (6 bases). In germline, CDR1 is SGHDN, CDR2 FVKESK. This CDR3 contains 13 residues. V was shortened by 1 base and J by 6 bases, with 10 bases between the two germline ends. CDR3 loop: CASSQVVGGEQYF. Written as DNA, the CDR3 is TGTGCCAGCAGCCAAGTAGTAGGGGGCGAGCAGTACTTC. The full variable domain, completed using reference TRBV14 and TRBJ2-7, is EAGVTQFPSHSVIEKGQTVTLRCDPISGHDNLYWYRRVMGKEIKFLLHFVKESKQDESGMPNNRFLAERTGGTYSTLKVQPAELEDSGVYFCASSQVVGGEQYFGPGTRLTVT.

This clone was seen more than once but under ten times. As DNA, the CDR3 is TGTGCCTGGAGTTCCCCCGGGGTTTATGGCTACACCTTC. This gives the protein CAWSSPGVYGYTF. The genes are TRBV30 and TRBJ1-2; D not certain. The germline V gene has CDR1 GTSNPN and CDR2 SVGIG (reference sequence). The CDR3 has 13 amino acids. The V end was cut by 2 bases, the J end by 5 bases, with 12 bases between.

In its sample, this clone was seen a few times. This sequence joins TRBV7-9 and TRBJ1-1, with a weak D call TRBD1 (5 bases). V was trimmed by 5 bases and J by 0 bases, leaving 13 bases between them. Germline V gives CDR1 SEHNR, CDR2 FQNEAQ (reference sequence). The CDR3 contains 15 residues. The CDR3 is CASSPEGTLNTEAFF. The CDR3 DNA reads TGTGCCAGCAGCCCAGAGGGGACTTTGAACACTGAAGCTTTCTTT.

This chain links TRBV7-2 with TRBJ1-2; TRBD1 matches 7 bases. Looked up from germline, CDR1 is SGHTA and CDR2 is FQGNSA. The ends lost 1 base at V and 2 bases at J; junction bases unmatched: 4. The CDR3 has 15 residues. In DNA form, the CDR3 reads TGTGCCAGCAGCTTAGTCGCGGGACAGAACTATGGCTACACCTTC. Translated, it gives CASSLVAGQNYGYTF.

This CDR3 is CASSSTTATGNTEAFF. The CDR3 nucleotides are TGCGCCAGCAGCTCTACAACCGCGACAGGGAACACTGAAGCTTTCTTT. The chain carries TRBV5-1 and TRBJ1-1; D possibly corresponds to TRBD1 (6 bases). Deletions cut 3 bases from V and 1 base from J, with 16 bases between. This CDR3 has 16 amino acids. Germline values: CDR1 SGHRS, CDR2 YFSETQ. Supplemented by reference TRBV5-1 and TRBJ1-1, the full variable domain reads KAGVTQTPRYLIKTRGQQVTLSCSPISGHRSVSWYQQTPGQGLQFLFEYFSETQRNKGNFPGRFSGRQFSNSRSEMNVSTLELGDSALYLCASSSTTATGNTEAFFGQGTRLTVV.

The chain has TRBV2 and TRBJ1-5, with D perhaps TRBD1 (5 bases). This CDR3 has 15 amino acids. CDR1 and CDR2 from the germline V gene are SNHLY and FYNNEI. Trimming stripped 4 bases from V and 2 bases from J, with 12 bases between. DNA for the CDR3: TGTGCCAGCAGTGGAGTCCAGGGTGGCAATCAGCCCCAGCATTTT. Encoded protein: CASSGVQGGNQPQHF.

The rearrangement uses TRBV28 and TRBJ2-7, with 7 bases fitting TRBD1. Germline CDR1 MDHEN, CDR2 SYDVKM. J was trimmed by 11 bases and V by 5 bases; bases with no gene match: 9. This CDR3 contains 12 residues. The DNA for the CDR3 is TGTGCCAGCAGTGAAGCCGGGACAGTGAAGTACTTC. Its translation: CASSEAGTVKYF. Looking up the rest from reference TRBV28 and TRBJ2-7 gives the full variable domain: DVKVTQSSRYLVKRTGEKVFLECVQDMDHENMFWYRQDPGLGLRLIYFSYDVKMKEKGDIPEGYSVSREKKERFSLILESASTNQTSMYLCASSEAGTVKYFGPGTRLTVT.

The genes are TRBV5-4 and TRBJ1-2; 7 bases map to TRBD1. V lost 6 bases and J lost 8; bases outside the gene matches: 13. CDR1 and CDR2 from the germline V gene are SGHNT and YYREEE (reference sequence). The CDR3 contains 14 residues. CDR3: CASTLNDRVYGYTF. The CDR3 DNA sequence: TGTGCCAGCACCCTTAATGACAGGGTATACGGCTACACCTTC.

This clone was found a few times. The CDR3 DNA reads TGTGCCAGTGCCGGACAGGGACGGACCGGGGAGCTGTTTTTT. As protein: CASAGQGRTGELFF. The chain couples TRBV19 to TRBJ2-2; 8 bases map to TRBD1. Germline values: CDR1 LNHDA, CDR2 SQIVND (reference sequence). V lost 8 bases to trimming and J lost 5 bases; unmatched junction nucleotides: 7. This CDR3 spans 14 amino acids.

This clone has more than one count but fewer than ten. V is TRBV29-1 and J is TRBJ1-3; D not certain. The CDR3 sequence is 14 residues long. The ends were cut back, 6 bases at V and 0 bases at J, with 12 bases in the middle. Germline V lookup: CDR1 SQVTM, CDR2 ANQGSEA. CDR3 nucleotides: TGCAGCGTAGGGAGCGAAGCCTCTGGAAACACCATATATTTT. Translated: CSVGSEASGNTIYF.

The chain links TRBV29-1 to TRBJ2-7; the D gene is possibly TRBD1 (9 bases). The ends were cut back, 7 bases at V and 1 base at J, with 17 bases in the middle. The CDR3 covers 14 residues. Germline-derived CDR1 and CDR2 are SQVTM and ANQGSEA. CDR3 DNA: TGCAGCGCCGGGGGGGGGACAGGGTCCTACGAGCAGTACTTC. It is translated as CSAGGGTGSYEQYF.

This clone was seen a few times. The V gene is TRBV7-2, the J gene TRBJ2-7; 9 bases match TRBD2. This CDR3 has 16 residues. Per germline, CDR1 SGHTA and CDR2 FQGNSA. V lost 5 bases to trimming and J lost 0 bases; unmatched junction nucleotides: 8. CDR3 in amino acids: CASSLSSSGASYEQYF. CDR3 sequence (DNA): TGTGCCAGCAGCCTGAGTTCTAGCGGGGCCTCCTACGAGCAGTACTTC.

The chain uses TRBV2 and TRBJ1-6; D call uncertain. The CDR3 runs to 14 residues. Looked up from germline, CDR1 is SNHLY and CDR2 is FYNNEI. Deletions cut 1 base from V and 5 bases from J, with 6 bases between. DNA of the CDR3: TGTGCCAGCAGTGAAGAGTCGGATAATTCACCCCTCCACTTT. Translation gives CASSEESDNSPLHF.

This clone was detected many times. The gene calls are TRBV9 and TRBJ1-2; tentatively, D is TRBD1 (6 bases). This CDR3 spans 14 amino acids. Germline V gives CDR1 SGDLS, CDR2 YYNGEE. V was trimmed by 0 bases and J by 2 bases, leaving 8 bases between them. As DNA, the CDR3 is TGTGCCAGCAGCGTAGGGGGACAAAACTATGGCTACACCTTC. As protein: CASSVGGQNYGYTF.

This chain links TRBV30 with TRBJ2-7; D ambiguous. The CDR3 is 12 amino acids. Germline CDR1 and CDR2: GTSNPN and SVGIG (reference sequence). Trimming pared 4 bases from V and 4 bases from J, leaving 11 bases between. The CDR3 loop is CAWTLGQYEQYF. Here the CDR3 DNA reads TGTGCCTGGACCCTAGGCCAGTACGAGCAGTACTTC.

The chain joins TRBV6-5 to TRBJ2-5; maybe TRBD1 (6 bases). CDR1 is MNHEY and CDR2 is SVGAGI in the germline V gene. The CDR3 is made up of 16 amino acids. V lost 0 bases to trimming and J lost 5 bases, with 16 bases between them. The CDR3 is CASSYSTQQGLETQYF. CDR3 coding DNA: TGTGCCAGCAGTTACTCGACGCAGCAGGGGTTGGAGACCCAGTACTTC.

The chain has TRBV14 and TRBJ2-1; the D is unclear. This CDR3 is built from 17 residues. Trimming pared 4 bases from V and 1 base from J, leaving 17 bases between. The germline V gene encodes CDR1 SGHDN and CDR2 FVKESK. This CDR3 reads CASSPLVADLSYNEQFF. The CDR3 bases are TGTGCCAGCAGCCCGCTAGTCGCCGACTTATCCTACAATGAGCAGTTCTTC.

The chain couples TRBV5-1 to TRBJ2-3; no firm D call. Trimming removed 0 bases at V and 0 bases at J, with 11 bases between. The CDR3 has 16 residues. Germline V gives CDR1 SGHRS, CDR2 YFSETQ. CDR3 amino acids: CASSLGRLASTDTQYF. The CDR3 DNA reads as TGCGCCAGCAGCTTGGGTCGGTTAGCTAGCACAGATACGCAGTATTTT.

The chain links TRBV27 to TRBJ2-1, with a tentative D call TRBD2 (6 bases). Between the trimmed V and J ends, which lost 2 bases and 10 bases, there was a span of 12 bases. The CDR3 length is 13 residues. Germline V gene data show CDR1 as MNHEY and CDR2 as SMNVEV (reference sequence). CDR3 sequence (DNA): TGTGCCAGCAGTTTAGGGCTAGCGAACGAGCAGTTCTTC. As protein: CASSLGLANEQFF.

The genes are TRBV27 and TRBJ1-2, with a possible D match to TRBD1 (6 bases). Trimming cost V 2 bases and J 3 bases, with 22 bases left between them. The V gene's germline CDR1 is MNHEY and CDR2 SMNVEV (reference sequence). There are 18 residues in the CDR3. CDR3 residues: CASSLKGRGMGRDYGYTF. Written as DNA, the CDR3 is TGTGCCAGCAGTTTAAAGGGCAGGGGAATGGGTAGAGACTATGGCTACACCTTC.

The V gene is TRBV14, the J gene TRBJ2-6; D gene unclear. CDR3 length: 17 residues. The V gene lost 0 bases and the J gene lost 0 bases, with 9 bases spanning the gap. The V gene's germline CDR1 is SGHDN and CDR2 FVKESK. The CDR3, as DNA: TGTGCCAGCAGCCAAGACAGTTTTTTCTCTGGGGCCAACGTCCTGACTTTC. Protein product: CASSQDSFFSGANVLTF.